This TCR beta chain comes out of a study of early T cells in non-severe SARS-CoV-2 infection. About the research overall: Investigators sequenced bulk RNA drawn from unsorted whole blood, and chains remained unpaired. Study-wide results and caveats: Matching results from VDJdb favored anti-spike CD8 responses, leaving private and CD4 specificities undetected.

For this clonotype: Its matching antigen is unknown.

Germline V gene lookup returns CDR1 MDHEN and CDR2 SYDVKM. V dropped 6 bases and J dropped 3 bases, with 15 bases sitting between them. CDR3 length: 15 residues. In the library, individual cDNA molecules carried attached unique molecular identifiers. TCRdb reanalysed the 5' RACE reads using MiXCR and keeps one entry per CDR3 protein. The sample holds some 87,000 distinct CDR3 sequences; roughly 13% are singletons and the top ten take roughly 1.4%. This receptor was obtained from an adult who was a healthcare worker with PCR-confirmed SARS-CoV-2 infection or an uninfected control (not recorded which). This chain links TRBV28 with TRBJ1-5; D unresolved. Sequencing input: whole blood. In DNA form, the CDR3 reads TGTGCCAGCAGCCTTACGGAAGCCCTCAATCAGCCCCAGCATTTT. It is translated as CASSLTEALNQPQHF.